The sequence of this TCR beta chain was determined in a study of PD-1 blockade in mismatch repair-deficient tumors. Study-level points and caveats: Tumor-resident clones, often undetectable pretreatment in blood, expanded then contracted after pembrolizumab.

Concerning this clone itself: Its antigen is not identified.

TCRdb keeps only in-frame clones here, not all; method: immunoSEQ multiplex PCR. Among tens of thousands of clones, roughly 85% were seen once, and the ten largest hold approximately 3.6%. Trimming took 2 bases from V and 7 from J, leaving 7 bases between them. CDR1 is SGHNT and CDR2 is YYREEE in the germline V gene (reference sequence). The CDR3 runs 11 residues. The rearrangement links TRBV5-4 to TRBJ2-7; weak D call: TRBD2 (6 bases). This clonotype originated in an adult with mismatch repair-deficient cancer. The sequencing here drew on peripheral blood, taken around 75 weeks after starting pembrolizumab. CDR3 coding DNA: TGTGCCAGCAGCTTTCGGGGGGAGCAGTACTTC. Translating gives CASSFRGEQYF. Complete variable domain (other parts from reference TRBV5-4 and TRBJ2-7): ETGVTQSPTHLIKTRGQQVTLRCSSQSGHNTVSWYQQALGQGPQFIFQYYREEENGRGNFPPRFSGLQFPNYSSELNVNALELDDSALYLCASSFRGEQYFGPGTRLTVT.